This T cell receptor beta chain was documented in a study of blood T cell repertoires in COVID-19. Study background: Whether acute or convalescent, the COVID-19 samples came from the United States, Italy and Spain. T cells, B-cell-depleted T cells, or PBMCs provided the cDNA or gDNA that served as material.

In Seattle, patients joined the study during active infection and were tracked longitudinally. Per the authors' pipeline: Counts of nucleated cells, estimated from reference gene primer amplification, were obtained. The repertoire was sequenced with immunoSEQ multiplex PCR; TCRdb's copy has only in-frame clones and lacks some. The V and J calls and clone size are taken from that table; D and trimming were inferred from the DNA. Of 200,000 to 250,000 clones listed, approximately 80% are singletons. In this sample, this clone turned up a few times. The V end lost 9 bases, the J end lost 5 bases, and 20 bases lay between the germline ends. Germline CDR1 LNHDA, CDR2 SQIVND (reference sequence). The CDR3 has 15 residues.

J is TRBJ2-1 and V is TRBV19; possible D gene TRBD1, 6 bases. The receptor was derived from a woman of 80 years or more with COVID-19, enrolled during active disease. The sample consisted of peripheral blood. In nucleotides, the CDR3 is TGTGCCAGCTCCCCCCAGGGGCAACTAAACAATGAGCAGTTCTTC. This sequence encodes CASSPQGQLNNEQFF.